The rows below give T cell receptor beta chains drawn from one sample of a study of PD-1 blockade in classical Hodgkin lymphoma. Sequenced by immunoSEQ multiplex PCR; TCRdb stores in-frame clones only, minus some. The table lists around 30,000 clones, approximately 90% of them singletons, with about 0.45% in the top ten. This material consisted of CD4+ T cells from blood, taken before the fourth cycle of nivolumab. The receptors were gathered from a human donor with classical Hodgkin lymphoma. CDR3s include the opening cysteine and the closing phenylalanine or tryptophan. The D gene is left open where the match is weak. The size field is filled for only some rows; it gives once, few, many or a size class.

j_call clone_size d_call v_call cdr3_aa cdr3_nt
TRBJ1-4 . TRBD1 TRBV15 CATRKGGAEEKLFF TGTGCCACCCGGAAAGGGGGCGCGGAGGAAAAACTGTTTTTT
TRBJ1-6 . . TRBV5-8 CASSFYFHLQNSPLHF TGTGCCAGCAGCTTTTATTTCCACTTACAGAATTCACCCCTCCACTTT
TRBJ2-5 . . TRBV20-1 CSARVETQYF TGCAGTGCTAGAGTTGAGACCCAGTACTTC
TRBJ2-2 . . TRBV4-1 CASSHWGGGTGELFF TGCGCCAGCAGCCACTGGGGGGGCGGGACCGGGGAGCTGTTTTTT
TRBJ2-3 . TRBD2 TRBV11-3 CASSFLAGSDTQYF TGTGCCAGCAGCTTTCTAGCGGGGTCAGATACGCAGTATTTT
TRBJ2-3 . . TRBV15 CATSRGVIAADTQYF TGTGCCACCAGCAGAGGAGTGATAGCCGCAGATACGCAGTATTTT
TRBJ2-1 . . TRBV27 CASSRGVGEREKQFF TGTGCCAGCAGTCGGGGTGTGGGGGAGCGAGAGAAGCAGTTCTTC
TRBJ2-5 . . TRBV10-3 CATRPSRIQETQYF TGTGCCACCAGGCCCTCTAGGATCCAAGAGACCCAGTACTTC
TRBJ1-6 . . TRBV2 CASNGQSSSYNSPLHF TGTGCCAGCAACGGGCAGTCAAGCTCCTATAATTCACCCCTCCACTTT
TRBJ1-1 once . TRBV5-1 CASSLRAGYQEAFF TGCGCCAGCAGCTTGCGGGCGGGATATCAGGAAGCTTTCTTT
TRBJ1-2 few . TRBV7-9 CAAGGYGYTF TGTGCCGCGGGGGGTTATGGCTACACCTTC
TRBJ1-2 . . TRBV28 CASSERYGYTF TGTGCCAGCAGCGAGAGGTATGGCTACACCTTC
TRBJ1-1 . . TRBV28 CASSLRRVPNTEAFF TGTGCCAGCAGCCTCCGACGGGTACCGAACACTGAAGCTTTCTTT
TRBJ2-7 . . TRBV7-9 CASSLAGQLQGYEQYF TGTGCCAGCAGCTTAGCGGGCCAGCTTCAAGGCTACGAGCAGTACTTC
TRBJ2-5 . TRBD1 TRBV15 CATSADPGTGEGRTQYF TGTGCCACCAGCGCCGATCCCGGGACAGGGGAGGGAAGGACCCAGTACTTC
TRBJ2-3 . . TRBV11-1 CASTLKDTQYF TGTGCCAGCACCCTGAAAGATACGCAGTATTTT
TRBJ2-7 once . TRBV2 CASGVGTEYEQYF TGTGCCAGCGGGGTCGGGACGGAGTACGAGCAGTACTTC
TRBJ2-1 few TRBD2 TRBV7-2 CASSPEPGLLHNEQFF TGTGCCAGCAGCCCGGAACCGGGACTACTACACAATGAGCAGTTCTTC
TRBJ2-7 . TRBD1 TRBV5-1 CASSLDRTGASYEQYF TGCGCCAGCAGCTTGGATCGGACAGGGGCCTCCTACGAGCAGTACTTC
TRBJ2-3 . . TRBV7-2 CASSSWGLEQSQYF TGTGCCAGCAGCTCCTGGGGGCTGGAACAATCGCAGTATTTT
TRBJ2-1 . TRBD1 TRBV18 CASSPPWTGQGNEQFF TGTGCCAGCTCACCGCCCTGGACAGGTCAAGGCAATGAGCAGTTCTTC
TRBJ2-1 . TRBD1 TRBV27 CASSFGWGQGNIEQFF TGTGCCAGCAGTTTTGGGTGGGGACAGGGGAATATAGAGCAGTTCTTC
TRBJ2-1 . TRBD2 TRBV28 CASRLFTSGSIEQFF TGTGCCAGCAGGCTATTTACTAGCGGGAGCATCGAGCAGTTCTTC
TRBJ1-2 . . TRBV6-6 CASSSQAANYGYTF TGTGCCAGCAGTTCGCAGGCGGCTAACTATGGCTACACCTTC
TRBJ2-1 . . TRBV1 CTSSQEWWEIHNEQFF TGCACCAGCAGCCAAGAGTGGTGGGAGATCCACAATGAGCAGTTCTTC
TRBJ2-2 . . TRBV27 CASSHRDTGELFF TGTGCCAGCAGCCACAGGGACACCGGGGAGCTGTTTTTT
TRBJ2-7 . TRBD1 TRBV7-8 CASSLGVGQGFYEQYF TGTGCCAGCAGCTTAGGAGTGGGACAGGGTTTCTACGAGCAGTACTTC
TRBJ1-3 . . TRBV28 CASSSPAGNTIYF TGTGCCAGCAGTTCCCCCGCCGGAAACACCATATATTTT
TRBJ1-6 . . TRBV5-4 CASSLGAGTGHNSPLHF TGTGCCAGCAGCTTGGGGGCCGGAACAGGGCATAATTCACCCCTCCACTTT
TRBJ2-6 . . TRBV7-9 CASSKIISGANVLTF TGTGCCAGCAGCAAGATCATCTCTGGGGCCAACGTCCTGACTTTC
TRBJ2-2 . . TRBV4-2 CASSQEDLNTGELFF TGTGCCAGCAGCCAAGAAGACCTGAACACCGGGGAGCTGTTTTTT
TRBJ2-2 once TRBD1 TRBV14 CASSHQTGGTGELFF TGTGCCAGCAGCCACCAGACAGGGGGCACCGGGGAGCTGTTTTTT
TRBJ2-1 once . TRBV5-1 CASSLDNYNEQFF TGCGCCAGCAGCTTGGACAACTACAATGAGCAGTTCTTC
TRBJ2-1 . . TRBV13 CASSRRGSGGPYNEQFF TGTGCCAGCAGCCGCAGGGGAAGTGGGGGGCCTTACAATGAGCAGTTCTTC
TRBJ2-7 . . TRBV7-9 CASSLVGGYYEQYF TGTGCCAGCAGCTTAGTGGGGGGTTACTACGAGCAGTACTTC
TRBJ1-1 . . TRBV5-1 CASSPTPTGTEAFF TGCGCCAGCAGCCCGACTCCAACAGGGACTGAAGCTTTCTTT
TRBJ2-7 . . TRBV25-1 CASRTGTSSYEQYF TGTGCCAGCAGGACGGGGACAAGCTCCTACGAGCAGTACTTC
TRBJ1-5 . . TRBV2 CASSELGGIVNQPQHF TGTGCCAGCAGTGAGTTAGGGGGGATAGTCAATCAGCCCCAGCATTTT
TRBJ2-5 . . TRBV18 CASSPPGHRQETQYF TGTGCCAGCTCACCCCCGGGACACAGACAAGAGACCCAGTACTTC
TRBJ2-7 . . TRBV25-1 CASNGNLGEQYF TGTGCCAGCAACGGGAATTTAGGCGAGCAGTACTTC
TRBJ1-5 . . TRBV28 CASSPALGQGGMQPQHF TGTGCCAGCAGTCCCGCCTTGGGTCAGGGAGGGATGCAGCCCCAGCATTTT
TRBJ1-1 once . TRBV14 CASSQAGTWNTEAFF TGTGCCAGCAGCCAAGCCGGTACTTGGAACACTGAAGCTTTCTTT
TRBJ2-3 . TRBD2 TRBV5-4 CASSFPSGGGPDTQYF TGTGCCAGCAGCTTCCCTAGCGGGGGGGGACCAGATACGCAGTATTTT
TRBJ2-1 . . TRBV4-1 CASSQTWVGEYEQFF TGCGCCAGCAGCCAAACCTGGGTGGGGGAGTATGAGCAGTTCTTC
TRBJ2-2 . . TRBV5-1 CASSVFASTGELFF TGCGCCAGCAGCGTGTTTGCATCCACCGGGGAGCTGTTTTTT
TRBJ2-5 few . TRBV5-1 CASSLVGGKMGETQYF TGCGCCAGCAGCTTGGTAGGGGGGAAGATGGGAGAGACCCAGTACTTC
TRBJ2-1 once TRBD2 TRBV5-1 CASSSRGLAGRYSYNEQFF TGCGCCAGCAGCTCCAGGGGACTAGCGGGGAGATACTCCTACAATGAGCAGTTCTTC
TRBJ2-7 once . TRBV28 CASLHRSSYEQYF TGTGCCAGCCTGCACAGGTCATCCTACGAGCAGTACTTC
TRBJ2-5 once TRBD2 TRBV11-3 CASSLGALAGARETQYF TGTGCCAGCAGCTTAGGGGCCCTAGCGGGGGCAAGAGAGACCCAGTACTTC
TRBJ2-3 . . TRBV7-9 CASSVDTQYF TGTGCCAGCAGCGTAGATACGCAGTATTTT
TRBJ1-4 . . TRBV27 CASSLDFGQLNEKLFF TGTGCCAGCAGTCTAGATTTTGGACAGCTGAATGAAAAACTGTTTTTT
TRBJ2-1 . TRBD1 TRBV18 CASSPGTGGNEQFF TGTGCCAGCTCACCGGGGACAGGGGGGAATGAGCAGTTCTTC